This entry concerns a single T cell receptor (beta chain). The treatment denotes: oral pan-JAK inhibitor, 5-10 mg twice daily. The sample is drawn from a study of CD8+ T cells in alopecia areata. The sequencing template was cDNA reverse transcribed from extracted RNA. Libraries were prepared by immunoSEQ multiplex PCR; TCRdb keeps only in-frame clonotypes and omits some of them. The profile shows 160,000 or so clones, about two thirds of them singletons. CDR3 length: 12 residues. Trimming stripped 5 bases from V and 4 bases from J, with 12 bases between. Germline values: CDR1 GTSNPN, CDR2 SVGIG (reference sequence).

The sequencing used CD4+ T cells sorted from blood, collected at week 4, from a patient treated with tofacitinib. The chain has TRBV30 and TRBJ2-7; D is ambiguous. This receptor was identified in a human donor with alopecia areata. CDR3 residues: CAWVVAAYEQYF. For the CDR3, the DNA is TGTGCCTGGGTGGTGGCGGCATACGAGCAGTACTTC.